The sequence of this TCR beta chain was determined in a study of blood T cell repertoires in COVID-19. Looking at the study overall: COVID-19 samples, acute and convalescent, were from the United States, Italy and Spain. T cells, B-cell-depleted T cells, or PBMCs supplied cDNA or gDNA.

Per the study methods: The assay estimated nucleated cells by amplifying reference gene primers. Profiling relied on immunoSEQ multiplex PCR, and the TCRdb table lists in-frame clones only, not all of them. That table supplies the V and J calls and clone size; D and trimming were determined from the DNA. The sample contains under 200,000 clones, about 85% of which appear only once. The CDR3 length is 15 residues. Between the trimmed V and J ends, which lost 1 base and 5 bases, there was a span of 15 bases. Per the germline V gene, CDR1 is MNHEY and CDR2 is SVGEGT. Input material: peripheral blood. The V and J genes are TRBV6-2 or TRBV6-3 and TRBJ2-7; tentative D call: TRBD2 (6 bases). This TCR derives from an elderly woman with acute or convalescent COVID-19. The CDR3 nucleotides read TGTGCCAGCAGTTACTACCTCGGGGGTGGCAACGAGCAGTACTTC. It encodes CASSYYLGGGNEQYF.